The clone carrying this TCR beta chain appeared a few times. No antigen is known for it. These data belong to a study of identical twins. With V trimmed by 6 bases and J by 5 bases, 7 bases remained unmatched. The CDR3 runs to 15 residues. The V gene's germline CDR1 is MDHEN and CDR2 SYDVKM. Study-wide findings and caveats: Conclusions rested on cross-sectional statistics rather than following the same donors.

Template switching added a universal primer site; cDNA carried unique molecular identifiers. TCRdb re-called the 5' RACE reads through MiXCR, storing one row per CDR3 protein. Altogether 260,000 or so distinct CDR3 sequences are present, 6% to 8.5% being singletons, with the ten largest covering more than 5%. The same data also contributed to another study, on yellow fever vaccine responses in identical twins. That study reports: Twins reportedly showed a vaccine T cell response that seemed partly convergent and partly personalized.

The sequenced sample was CD8+ T cells sorted from blood. The TCR was taken from a woman younger than 35 in good health. The genes are TRBV28 and TRBJ2-2; 9 nucleotides match TRBD1. In DNA form, the CDR3 reads TGTGCCAGCAGGGCTGGGACAGGGTGGACCGGGGAGCTGTTTTTT. It yields the protein CASRAGTGWTGELFF.